The 12 T cell receptor beta chains in this list originate from one sample, sequenced in a study of sequential checkpoint blockade in melanoma. The protocol was immunoSEQ multiplex PCR, while the TCRdb copy is restricted to in-frame clones and leaves out a portion. The sample has roughly 28,000 clones; roughly 80% are singletons. The treatment denotes: randomized to nivolumab then ipilimumab (arm A) or the reverse (arm B). Sequencing used CD8+ T cells sorted from blood (inferred from file names), obtained from a patient given nivolumab and ipilimumab in sequence. The receptors derive from a human donor with melanoma.

The chain uses TRBV5-1 and TRBJ2-2; D gene unclear. The CDR3 covers 16 residues. Germline CDR1 reads SGHRS; CDR2 reads YFSETQ. V was trimmed by 0 bases and J by 1 base, leaving 10 bases between them. The CDR3 DNA is TGCGCCAGCAGCTTGGTTCACGGTCGGAACACCGGGGAGCTGTTTTTT. It is translated as CASSLVHGRNTGELFF.

The chain links TRBV19 to TRBJ1-6, with D unclear. V was pared by 10 bases and J by 6 bases, with 10 bases between. The CDR3 contains 12 residues. Germline values: CDR1 LNHDA, CDR2 SQIVND (reference sequence). The DNA for the CDR3 is TGTGCCATGCGGGAGGGTAATTCACCCCTCCACTTT. Amino acid sequence: CAMREGNSPLHF.

Points on this clone: One end of the junction varies from germline; a read error may be responsible. The chain employs TRBV5-5 and TRBJ1-5, with a possible D match to TRBD1 (6 bases). This CDR3 spans 13 amino acids. Germline lookup yields CDR1 SGHKS and CDR2 YYEKEE (reference sequence). CDR3 in amino acids: CASSLGGGQPQHF. CDR3 DNA sequence: TGTGCCAGCAGTTTGGGGGGCGGTCAGCCCCAGCATTTT. The full variable domain, completed using reference TRBV5-5 and TRBJ1-5, is DAGVTQSPTHLIKTRGQQVTLRCSPISGHKSVSWYQQVLGQGPQFIFQYYEKEERGRGNFPDRFSARQFPNYSSELNVNALLLGDSALYLCASSLGGGQPQHFGDGTRLSIL.

V is TRBV19 and J is TRBJ2-1; maybe TRBD1 (6 bases). This CDR3 contains 13 residues. Trimming pared 5 bases from V and 10 bases from J, leaving 15 bases between. Germline V gene lookup returns CDR1 LNHDA and CDR2 SQIVND (reference sequence). The CDR3 DNA follows: TGTGCCAGTAGTCCCCAGGGGCAGACCGAGCAGTTCTTC. This sequence encodes CASSPQGQTEQFF.

V usage is TRBV10-2 and J usage is TRBJ1-5, with 7 bases identical to TRBD1. V trimming: 2 bases; J trimming: 3 bases; junction bases outside the gene matches: 1. This CDR3 is built from 14 residues. Germline CDR1 reads WSHSY; CDR2 reads SAAADI. DNA of the CDR3: TGCGCCAGCAGTGAGGGACAGGCCAATCAGCCCCAGCATTTT. This translates into CASSEGQANQPQHF.

The chain joins TRBV2 to TRBJ1-1; no clear D gene. The length of the CDR3 is 12 residues. Looked up from germline, CDR1 is SNHLY and CDR2 is FYNNEI. V lost 3 bases, J lost 6 bases, and 8 bases lay in between. The CDR3 sequence: CASSDPEAEAFF. DNA of the CDR3: TGTGCCAGCAGTGACCCCGAGGCTGAAGCTTTCTTT.

The V call is TRBV29-1, the J call TRBJ2-7; 8 bases fit TRBD1. With 4 bases clipped from V and 2 bases from J, the junction kept 1 base outside the gene matches. The length of the CDR3 is 12 residues. Germline V gene sequence: CDR1 SQVTM, CDR2 ANQGSEA. In DNA form, the CDR3 reads TGCAGCGTTGTGGGACAGGCCTACGAGCAGTACTTC. This codes for CSVVGQAYEQYF.

This chain connects TRBV19 to TRBJ1-1; no reliable D call. Per the germline V gene, CDR1 is LNHDA and CDR2 is SQIVND (reference sequence). With 6 bases removed from V and 6 bases from J, the gap between germline ends came to 8 bases. The CDR3 contains 11 residues. CDR3 sequence (DNA): TGTGCCAGTAGCCACGGGTCTGAAGCTTTCTTT. Protein product: CASSHGSEAFF.

The genes are TRBV7-7 and TRBJ2-5; a possible D gene is TRBD2 (5 bases). V was clipped by 1 base and J by 0 bases, with 15 bases between them. The germline gives CDR1 SSHAT, CDR2 FNYEAQ (reference sequence). This CDR3 has 17 residues. For the CDR3, the DNA is TGTGCCAGCAGCTTAGGCCCGGCGGGTGAAAACCAAGAGACCCAGTACTTC. This codes for CASSLGPAGENQETQYF.

The V call is TRBV5-1, the J call TRBJ2-2; TRBD2 is a possible D gene (5 bases). V dropped 1 base and J dropped 5 bases, with 6 bases sitting between them. The germline CDR1 and CDR2 sequences are SGHRS and YFSETQ. The CDR3 is 13 residues long. The CDR3, as DNA: TGCGCCAGCAGCTTGACGGGAACCGGGGAGCTGTTTTTT. Translation gives CASSLTGTGELFF.

This chain joins TRBV27 and TRBJ2-3; 9 bases map to TRBD2. The germline V gene encodes CDR1 MNHEY and CDR2 SMNVEV (reference sequence). CDR3 length: 17 amino acids. Trimming at V came to 6 bases and at J to 0 bases, leaving 10 bases not matched to a gene. The CDR3 loop is CASRPSNLAGSTDTQYF. The CDR3, as DNA: TGTGCCAGCAGACCCTCAAACCTAGCGGGGAGCACAGATACGCAGTATTTT.

The rearrangement uses TRBV2 and TRBJ1-6; D gene unclear. With 5 bases removed from V and 8 bases from J, the gap between germline ends came to 10 bases. CDR3 length: 13 residues. Germline CDR1 is SNHLY and CDR2 is FYNNEI. The CDR3 spells CASSSPGDSPLHF. The DNA for the CDR3 is TGTGCCAGCAGTTCTCCCGGGGATTCACCCCTCCACTTT.